This TCR beta chain was sequenced in a study of blood T cell repertoires in COVID-19 (dated by TCRdb to the early 2020s). Notes on the research overall: Collaborator samples came from the United States, Italy and Spain and covered acute and convalescent phases of COVID-19. The samples were drawn from the first 160 participants of the ongoing ImmuneRACE study and from 1,254 subjects provided by 6 global collaborators. The material from the prospective study consisted of cDNA or gDNA derived from T cells, B-cell-depleted T cells, or PBMCs. A de-identified subject ID, COVID-19 status, age in years and sex were almost always included in the sample metadata. A freely available public database, intended as a resource for researchers studying the immune response to SARS-CoV-2, is where the repertoires were released. The dataset comprised deeply sampled blood TCRbeta repertoires from subjects exposed to, actively infected with, or recovered from COVID-19. Where available, HLA class I and class II types were obtained from metadata supplied by the sample provider rather than from assay-based typing. Broad study findings and their caveats: The amount of clinical and demographic metadata varied by source and participant and was provided uncurated.

Concerning this clone itself: Its antigen has not been determined. Per-base qualities were not stored, and no clone one base away is much larger.

Collaborating institutions collected whole blood in K2EDTA tubes following their own protocols. For TCRbeta analysis, collaborator samples were shipped as frozen whole blood, as isolated PBMCs, or as DNA extracted from either sample type. The CDR3 spans 15 residues, from the cysteine through the phenylalanine. The read is trimmed to its CDR3 DNA, 45 bases read in frame from base 1. Trimming leaves V shorter by 5 bases and J shorter by 5 bases, with the junction holding 8 bases beyond the gene matches. The germline V gene (reference sequence) yields MNHNY for CDR1 and SVGAGI for CDR2. The immunoSEQ Assay, a bias-controlled multiplex PCR, was used to amplify TCRbeta CDR3 regions from genomic DNA. Per the source publication's procedure: Nucleated cell counts per sample were estimated from amplification of reference gene primers within the assay. Sequence reads were collapsed and filtered to measure the absolute abundance of every unique TCRbeta CDR3 rearrangement. For each sample, productive Simpson clonality was calculated by taking the square root of Simpson's diversity index across productive rearrangements. The table was pulled from immuneACCESS by TCRdb, which kept in-frame rearrangements only. Such tables lose some clones; where checked, under half of the loss comes from unresolved V genes, and the rest has no known cause. The DNA gave D and trimming, while V, J and clone size come from that table. Recorded for this sample are 130,000 to 150,000 clones; 88% of them occurred a single time. The top ten hold under 12% of the sample.

Rearrangement joined TRBV6-6 to TRBJ2-1; 8 nucleotides in the junction match TRBD1. The sequence was obtained from a man aged 45-65 years with active or convalescent COVID-19. Sequencing input: peripheral blood. The DNA reads TGTGCCAGCAGTCACGGGGACAGGAGAAACAATGAGCAGTTCTTC. Translated, it gives CASSHGDRRNNEQFF.